The 17 T cell receptor beta chains below come from one sample, sequenced in a study of blood T cell repertoires in COVID-19. TCRdb's copy holds only in-frame clones and misses some; the assay was immunoSEQ multiplex PCR. The data contain approximately 61,000 clones, 65% to 85% of them seen just once; the ten biggest clones take up 4.5% to 7%. Sequencing was performed on peripheral blood. These receptors all come from a woman in her seventies with acute or convalescent COVID-19.

The rearrangement links TRBV9 to TRBJ2-5; the match to TRBD1 covers 9 bases. V shed 4 bases and J 1 base; nucleotides not matched to a gene: 14. The germline gives CDR1 SGDLS, CDR2 YYNGEE. This CDR3 is 18 amino acids long. CDR3 sequence reads: CASSSVPGQGSVQETQYF. CDR3 bases: TGTGCCAGCAGCTCAGTCCCGGGACAGGGATCGGTCCAAGAGACCCAGTACTTC. Using reference TRBV9 and TRBJ2-5 for the parts outside the CDR3, the full variable domain is DSGVTQTPKHLITATGQRVTLRCSPRSGDLSVYWYQQSLDQGLQFLIQYYNGEERAKGNILERFSAQQFPDLHSELNLSSLELGDSALYFCASSSVPGQGSVQETQYFGPGTRLLVL.

The chain has TRBV6-5 and TRBJ1-1; D might be TRBD1 (6 bases). V lost 2 bases, J lost 0 bases, and 7 bases lay in between. Germline loops: CDR1 MNHEY, CDR2 SVGAGI. CDR3 size: 14 residues. CDR3 amino acids: CASSYGGMNTEAFF. The CDR3 DNA follows: TGTGCCAGCAGTTACGGGGGCATGAACACTGAAGCTTTCTTT.

As concerns this clone: Different DNA sequences within this sample yield the same CDR3. This chain links TRBV18 with TRBJ2-5; D is unclear. Trimming left V 5 bases short and J 2 bases short, with 3 bases between. Germline V gene lookup returns CDR1 KGHSH and CDR2 LQKENI. The CDR3 has 11 amino acids. The CDR3 DNA sequence: TGTGCCAGCTCATTACAAGAGACCCAGTACTTC. It codes for CASSLQETQYF.

The chain couples TRBV4-2 to TRBJ2-7, with 13 bases matching TRBD2. Trimming took 1 base from V and 3 from J; bases not matched to a gene: 6. Germline-derived CDR1 and CDR2 are LGHNA and YNFKEQ. This CDR3 contains 17 residues. CDR3 sequence: CASSQGLAGGQYYEQYF. In nucleotides, the CDR3 is TGTGCCAGCAGCCAAGGACTAGCGGGGGGTCAGTACTACGAGCAGTACTTC.

The chain recombines TRBV4-3 with TRBJ2-1, with TRBD2 matching 9 bases. The germline CDR1 and CDR2 sequences are LGHNA and YSLEER. The CDR3 loop spans 17 amino acids. The V gene end was trimmed by 0 bases and the J gene end by 2 bases; junction bases not matched to a gene: 5. For the CDR3, the DNA is TGCGCCAGCAGCCAAGATCCGGGCGGGGGGGCCTACAATGAGCAGTTCTTC. Residues: CASSQDPGGGAYNEQFF.

This clone was counted a few times. J is TRBJ1-5 and V is TRBV7-8; the D is unclear. Trimming cost V 0 bases and J 4 bases, with 7 bases left between them. CDR3 length: 14 amino acids. The germline CDR1 and CDR2 sequences are SGHVS and FQNEAQ. The CDR3, as DNA: TGTGCCAGCAGCTTAGCGGCAGGTAATCAGCCCCAGCATTTT. As protein: CASSLAAGNQPQHF.

The V call is TRBV19, the J call TRBJ1-6, with no clear D. CDR1 LNHDA and CDR2 SQIVND come from the germline V gene (reference sequence). V was shortened by 11 bases and J by 6 bases, with 17 bases between the two germline ends. The CDR3 is 14 residues long. CDR3 protein: CAAAGLGSNSPLHF. The CDR3 DNA reads TGTGCCGCCGCGGGATTGGGAAGTAATTCACCCCTCCACTTT.

The chain joins TRBV4-2 to TRBJ1-2; possible D gene TRBD1, 5 bases. The length of the CDR3 is 14 residues. Germline CDR1 reads LGHNA; CDR2 reads YNFKEQ. The V gene lost 1 base and the J gene lost 4 bases, with 10 bases spanning the gap. In nucleotides, the CDR3 is TGTGCCAGCAGCCAAGGACAGCCCGGCTATGGCTACACCTTC. Amino acid sequence: CASSQGQPGYGYTF.

CDR3 sequence reads: CASSTGGDTQYF. CDR3 nucleotides: TGCGCCAGCAGCACCGGAGGAGATACGCAGTATTTT. The chain has TRBV5-1 and TRBJ2-3, with D possibly TRBD2 on 5 matching bases. V was pared by 4 bases and J by 5 bases, with 8 bases between. Germline loops: CDR1 SGHRS, CDR2 YFSETQ. This CDR3 spans 12 amino acids.

V usage is TRBV7-2 and J usage is TRBJ1-2, with 9 positions matching TRBD1. CDR3 length: 14 amino acids. The V gene's germline CDR1 is SGHTA and CDR2 FQGNSA. The V gene end was trimmed by 4 bases and the J gene end by 4 bases; junction bases not matched to a gene: 4. CDR3 region: CASSSTGGIYGYTF. The CDR3 coding sequence is TGTGCCAGCAGCTCGACAGGGGGGATCTATGGCTACACCTTC.

V and J are TRBV13 and TRBJ1-2, with 7 nucleotides matching TRBD1. The V gene's germline CDR1 is PRHDT and CDR2 FYEKMQ (reference sequence). The CDR3 contains 13 residues. V was pared by 5 bases and J by 1 base, with 1 base of the junction left unmatched. CDR3 DNA sequence: TGTGCCAGCAGCCGGGACAGTAACTATGGCTACACCTTC. This translates into CASSRDSNYGYTF.

The chain is built from TRBV28 and TRBJ1-5; a weak D match, TRBD1 (6 bases). CDR1 and CDR2 from the germline V gene are MDHEN and SYDVKM. CDR3 length: 15 residues. V lost 3 bases, J lost 4 bases, and 13 bases lay in between. The CDR3: CASSLSTGWNQPQHF. In DNA, the CDR3 is TGTGCCAGCAGTTTGTCTACAGGGTGGAATCAGCCCCAGCATTTT. The variable domain in full, completed from reference TRBV28 and TRBJ1-5, reads DVKVTQSSRYLVKRTGEKVFLECVQDMDHENMFWYRQDPGLGLRLIYFSYDVKMKEKGDIPEGYSVSREKKERFSLILESASTNQTSMYLCASSLSTGWNQPQHFGDGTRLSIL.

The rearrangement uses TRBV7-9 and TRBJ2-7; 10 bases are a match to TRBD1. With 5 bases clipped from V and 4 bases from J, the junction kept 14 bases outside the gene matches. Per the germline V gene, CDR1 is SEHNR and CDR2 is FQNEAQ (reference sequence). The CDR3 length is 17 residues. The CDR3: CASSPAPGTGEGYEQYF. Written as DNA, the CDR3 is TGTGCCAGCAGCCCAGCCCCGGGGACAGGGGAGGGGTACGAGCAGTACTTC.

This clone was detected only a few times. V gene TRBV18 combines with J gene TRBJ1-6; a weak D match, TRBD1 (5 bases). The V gene lost 5 bases and the J gene lost 13 bases, with 12 bases spanning the gap. Per the germline V gene, CDR1 is KGHSH and CDR2 is LQKENI. The CDR3 consists of 12 residues. The CDR3 loop is CASSTGGDPLHF. CDR3 coding DNA: TGTGCCAGCTCAACCGGGGGGGACCCCCTCCACTTT.

This chain links TRBV25-1 with TRBJ2-1, with 15 positions matching TRBD2. The CDR3 is made up of 17 amino acids. Germline V gene data show CDR1 as MGHDK and CDR2 as SYGVNS. The V and J ends lost 3 bases and 4 bases, in that order; junction bases with no gene match: 4. The CDR3: CASSDPGLAGGYNEQFF. CDR3 sequence (DNA): TGTGCCAGCAGTGATCCGGGACTAGCGGGGGGATACAATGAGCAGTTCTTC.

This chain joins TRBV11-2 and TRBJ1-1; a weak D match, TRBD1 (6 bases). With 1 base removed from V and 4 bases from J, the gap between germline ends came to 10 bases. The CDR3 is 14 residues long. CDR1 is SGHAT, CDR2 FQNNGV, per germline. The CDR3 sequence is CASSLGRGGTEAFF. The CDR3, as DNA: TGTGCCAGCAGCTTAGGTAGGGGGGGCACTGAAGCTTTCTTT.

The CDR3 region has the DNA TGTGCCAGCAGCCGTGGGACAGGGGGCTCGTACACCGGGGAGCTGTTTTTT. Its translation is CASSRGTGGSYTGELFF. The chain joins TRBV9 to TRBJ2-2; 12 bases map to TRBD1. After removal of 4 bases from V and 3 bases from J, the junction contained 7 bases not matched to a gene. There are 17 residues in the CDR3. Germline values: CDR1 SGDLS, CDR2 YYNGEE.